The entry below describes one T cell receptor (delta chain). Its antigen remains unknown. V trimming: 1 base; J trimming: 3 bases; junction bases outside the gene matches: 18. The CDR3 consists of 20 residues. CDR1 is TSWWSYY and CDR2 is QGS in the germline V gene. The data derive from a study of Vδ1+ human thymocytes. Thymocytes were sorted as CD3+ TCRVdelta1+ TCRVdelta2- after alphabeta T cell depletion. Study outcomes and limitations: Despite high sort purity, roughly 19% of thymic T cell receptor delta sequences were Vdelta2. Thymic TRG and TRD repertoires appeared highly polyclonal, with Gaussian CDR3 length distributions.

The template was reverse-transcribed extracted RNA. Multiplex PCR used pooled V-gene forward primers and a constant-region reverse primer to amplify CDR3s. TCRdb re-processed the multiplex PCR reads using CATT. In the table there are roughly 55,000 delta-chain clones, 15% to 20% of which are singletons. The source is a boy in the first two years of life who had congenital heart surgery. The rearrangement joins TRDV1 to TRDJ1; 9 bases fit TRDD3. Material for sequencing was Vdelta1+ gamma-delta thymocytes from the thymus. Documented subset: FACS-sorted CD3+ TCRalphabeta- TCRVdelta1+ TCRVdelta2- thymocytes. The CDR3 coding sequence is TGTGCTCTTGGGGAACGCGTGTCCTACTGGGGGACACCTGACGCCGATAAACTCATCTTT. Amino acids: CALGERVSYWGTPDADKLIF.